A single sample gave rise to the 32 T cell receptor beta chains below, sequenced in a study of cytomegalovirus exposure and HLA in healthy donors. Vbeta (60) and Jbeta (13) primers were used in the PCR. The repertoire was sequenced with immunoSEQ multiplex PCR; TCRdb's copy has only in-frame clones and lacks some. In total, the table holds about 46,000 clones. Sequencing was carried out using PBMCs. These receptors all come from a woman aged 40 to 50 in good health and CMV-seronegative.

This chain joins TRBV4-2 and TRBJ2-2, with unresolved D. The CDR3 has 14 residues. Germline lookup yields CDR1 LGHNA and CDR2 YNFKEQ. The V end was cut by 1 base, the J end by 9 bases, with 12 bases between. The CDR3 loop is CASSQAEMYRELFF. CDR3 bases: TGTGCCAGCAGCCAAGCCGAGATGTACCGGGAGCTGTTTTTT.

This chain links TRBV6-1 with TRBJ2-2; D may be TRBD1 (6 bases). CDR3 size: 13 residues. V was pared by 5 bases and J by 7 bases, with 11 bases between. CDR1 MNHNS and CDR2 SASEGT come from the germline V gene. CDR3 loop: CASSPQGHGELFF. The CDR3 DNA is TGTGCCAGCAGTCCACAGGGCCACGGGGAGCTGTTTTTT.

DNA for the CDR3: TGTGCCAGCAGTAGGGACAGCATTAACACTGAAGCTTTCTTT. Amino acids: CASSRDSINTEAFF. The rearrangement uses TRBV6-5 and TRBJ1-1, with 7 bases aligning to TRBD1. CDR3 length: 14 amino acids. V lost 5 bases to trimming and J lost 2 bases; unmatched junction nucleotides: 5. Germline assignment: CDR1 MNHEY and CDR2 SVGAGI.

CDR3 sequence (DNA): TGTGCCAGCAGTTTGGAGGGGACAGGCCTGTACGAGCAGTACTTC. This sequence encodes CASSLEGTGLYEQYF. The chain employs TRBV27 and TRBJ2-7, with 8 bases lining up with TRBD1. Germline V gene data show CDR1 as MNHEY and CDR2 as SMNVEV (reference sequence). V shed 3 bases and J 4 bases; nucleotides not matched to a gene: 8. The CDR3 has 15 residues.

V is TRBV20-1 and J is TRBJ2-7; the D is unclear. Germline V lookup: CDR1 DFQATT, CDR2 SNEGSKA (reference sequence). V shed 5 bases and J shed 2 bases, with 7 bases lying between them. The CDR3 contains 11 residues. The CDR3 coding sequence is TGCAGTGCTTTGAGCGCCTACGAGCAGTACTTC. Translating it yields CSALSAYEQYF.

The chain carries TRBV5-6 and TRBJ2-7; 9 nucleotides line up with TRBD1. V lost 2 bases, J lost 3 bases, and 6 bases stayed unmatched. CDR3 length: 15 amino acids. Germline V gene lookup returns CDR1 SGHDT and CDR2 YYEEEE. CDR3 nucleotide sequence: TGTGCCAGCAGCTTTGAGGGACAGGGATACTACGAGCAGTACTTC. This encodes CASSFEGQGYYEQYF.

The chain is built from TRBV29-1 and TRBJ2-5; tentatively, D is TRBD1 (6 bases). The germline CDR1 and CDR2 sequences are SQVTM and ANQGSEA. The V end was cut by 5 bases, the J end by 7 bases, with 17 bases between. CDR3 length: 13 residues. This CDR3 reads CSVNSGPGVTQYF. In nucleotides, the CDR3 is TGCAGCGTTAATTCGGGACCAGGGGTGACCCAGTACTTC.

The chain links TRBV7-2 to TRBJ2-1; D unresolved. V gave up 1 base and J gave up 3 bases, with 10 bases separating them. The CDR3 contains 15 residues. Germline V gene lookup returns CDR1 SGHTA and CDR2 FQGNSA. In DNA, the CDR3 is TGTGCCAGCAGCTTAGGACTTAGAGACTACAATGAGCAGTTCTTC. This encodes CASSLGLRDYNEQFF.

V gene TRBV20-1 combines with J gene TRBJ2-7; D is uncertain. The CDR3 runs to 10 residues. V was cut by 6 bases and J by 5 bases, with 8 bases left in between. CDR1 and CDR2 (germline): DFQATT, SNEGSKA (reference sequence). CDR3: CSAFQNEQYF. Written as DNA, the CDR3 is TGCAGTGCCTTTCAGAACGAGCAGTACTTC.

This chain uses TRBV28 with TRBJ2-1, with D perhaps TRBD2 (6 bases). This CDR3 spans 15 amino acids. V dropped 6 bases and J dropped 7 bases, with 19 bases sitting between them. Germline V gene lookup returns CDR1 MDHEN and CDR2 SYDVKM. DNA for the CDR3: TGTGCCAGCAGCCCCCCCGGTGCACTAGCTAATGAGCAGTTCTTC. Protein: CASSPPGALANEQFF.

The V gene is TRBV10-3, the J gene TRBJ2-7; TRBD1 might be the D (5 bases). V shed 5 bases and J shed 5 bases, with 13 bases lying between them. Germline CDR1 ENHRY, CDR2 SYGVKD. The CDR3 contains 13 residues. The CDR3 coding sequence is TGTGCCATCAGTCCCCAACAGGTAAACGAGCAGTACTTC. It translates to CAISPQQVNEQYF.

The rearrangement uses TRBV7-6 and TRBJ2-3; a weak D match, TRBD2 (6 bases). The V gene's germline CDR1 is SGHVS and CDR2 FNYEAQ. With 1 base removed from V and 2 bases from J, the gap between germline ends came to 22 bases. The CDR3 is made up of 19 amino acids. CDR3 coding DNA: TGTGCCAGCAGCTTAGAAGCCTTTCGGGGCGGAGGGGTCACAGATACGCAGTATTTT. It translates to CASSLEAFRGGGVTDTQYF.

The chain has TRBV7-9 and TRBJ2-2, with TRBD2 matching 8 bases. This CDR3 comprises 16 residues. Germline CDR1 SEHNR, CDR2 FQNEAQ (reference sequence). The ends lost 5 bases at V and 0 bases at J; junction bases unmatched: 5. CDR3 nucleotide sequence: TGTGCCAGCAGCCTTAAGACTAGCGCGAACACCGGGGAGCTGTTTTTT. Translating gives CASSLKTSANTGELFF.

V and J are TRBV7-9 and TRBJ2-7, with unresolved D. The CDR3 has 12 residues. Between the trimmed V and J ends, which lost 1 base and 2 bases, there was a span of 3 bases. Germline CDR1 is SEHNR and CDR2 is FQNEAQ (reference sequence). CDR3 residues: CASSLGAYEQYF. CDR3 nucleotide sequence: TGTGCCAGCAGCTTAGGAGCCTACGAGCAGTACTTC.

The chain recombines TRBV19 with TRBJ1-2, with a tentative D call TRBD1 (6 bases). CDR3 length: 15 amino acids. The ends were cut back, 3 bases at V and 5 bases at J, with 16 bases in the middle. From germline, CDR1 is LNHDA and CDR2 SQIVND (reference sequence). The CDR3 coding sequence is TGTGCCAGTAGTATCTTGGCAGGGGATGGGTATGGCTACACCTTC. This translates into CASSILAGDGYGYTF.

The gene calls are TRBV2 and TRBJ2-1, with 12 bases aligning to TRBD2. V gave up 6 bases and J gave up 9 bases; unmatched junction bases: 12. This CDR3 spans 16 amino acids. Germline CDR1 reads SNHLY; CDR2 reads FYNNEI. The CDR3 DNA follows: TGTGCCAGCAGGCCCAGACTAGCGGGAGAAGGGGGTGAGCAGTTCTTC. This translates into CASRPRLAGEGGEQFF.

The CDR3 DNA reads as TGCAGCGTTTTAGGACTAGCGGGAAACAACACCGGGGAGCTGTTTTTT. Protein product: CSVLGLAGNNTGELFF. The V call is TRBV29-1, the J call TRBJ2-2; 12 positions match TRBD2. The ends lost 5 bases at V and 2 bases at J; junction bases unmatched: 6. The germline CDR1 and CDR2 sequences are SQVTM and ANQGSEA. This CDR3 region has 16 residues.

This sequence joins TRBV4-1 and TRBJ2-3; TRBD1 is a possible D gene (6 bases). Germline V gene sequence: CDR1 MGHRA, CDR2 YSYEKL. Trimming stripped 2 bases from V and 2 bases from J, with 14 bases between. There are 16 residues in the CDR3. The CDR3 protein is CASSQTGGQPTDTQYF. CDR3 DNA: TGCGCCAGCAGCCAAACCGGTGGACAGCCCACAGATACGCAGTATTTT.

The CDR3 nucleotides read TGTGCCAGCAGTGATCGCTCCCGGGACAGGGCTTTCTTT. It specifies CASSDRSRDRAFF. This rearrangement joins TRBV2 to TRBJ1-1; TRBD1 matches 8 bases. This CDR3 has 13 amino acids. The germline CDR1 and CDR2 sequences are SNHLY and FYNNEI. Trimming took 3 bases from V and 11 from J; bases not matched to a gene: 8.

This sequence joins TRBV6-5 and TRBJ1-1; tentatively, D is TRBD1 (6 bases). V lost 6 bases, J lost 5 bases, and 13 bases lay in between. CDR3 length: 13 amino acids. Germline CDR1 is MNHEY and CDR2 is SVGAGI. The CDR3 here is CASRLGQMTEAFF. DNA for the CDR3: TGTGCCAGCAGACTTGGACAGATGACTGAAGCTTTCTTT.

The chain couples TRBV4-3 to TRBJ2-7; perhaps TRBD1 as D (5 bases). CDR3 length: 16 amino acids. Germline V CDR1 and CDR2: LGHNA, YSLEER. The V gene lost 0 bases and the J gene lost 6 bases, with 18 bases spanning the gap. The CDR3, as DNA: TGCGCCAGCAGCCAAGATGGGGCGGCGGAAGTCGGCGAGCAGTACTTC. Protein product: CASSQDGAAEVGEQYF.

CDR3 DNA sequence: TGTGCCAGCAGCTCCTACAGGGCTTCTGGGGCCAACGTCCTGACTTTC. This codes for CASSSYRASGANVLTF. The chain couples TRBV7-8 to TRBJ2-6; D perhaps matches TRBD1 (6 bases). Germline loops: CDR1 SGHVS, CDR2 FQNEAQ. CDR3 length: 16 residues. V was cut by 4 bases and J by 1 base, with 11 bases left in between.

This chain connects TRBV30 to TRBJ2-1, with no clear D. CDR3 length: 13 residues. Germline-derived CDR1 and CDR2 are GTSNPN and SVGIG (reference sequence). V lost 0 bases, J lost 8 bases, and 11 bases lay in between. The CDR3 DNA is TGTGCCTGGAGTGTGCCTAGTTTCTATGAGCAGTTCTTC. This gives the protein CAWSVPSFYEQFF.

The chain combines TRBV28 with TRBJ2-7; perhaps TRBD2 as D (5 bases). Germline CDR1 is MDHEN and CDR2 is SYDVKM. Trimming pared 6 bases from V and 4 bases from J, leaving 28 bases between. CDR3 length: 18 residues. The CDR3 sequence is CASRPGSAASGLEYEQYF. DNA for the CDR3: TGTGCCAGCAGGCCCGGGTCAGCGGCCTCGGGTCTGGAGTACGAGCAGTACTTC.

The chain combines TRBV5-1 with TRBJ1-1; perhaps TRBD1 as D (6 bases). Trimming removed 3 bases from V and 4 bases from J, with 10 bases in between. CDR1 and CDR2 from the germline V gene are SGHRS and YFSETQ. CDR3 size: 13 residues. This CDR3 is CASSYQGPTEAFF. The CDR3 nucleotides are TGCGCCAGCAGCTACCAGGGGCCCACTGAAGCTTTCTTT. The whole variable domain, remainder taken from reference TRBV5-1 and TRBJ1-1, is KAGVTQTPRYLIKTRGQQVTLSCSPISGHRSVSWYQQTPGQGLQFLFEYFSETQRNKGNFPGRFSGRQFSNSRSEMNVSTLELGDSALYLCASSYQGPTEAFFGQGTRLTVV.

This chain joins TRBV28 and TRBJ1-1; 7 positions agree with TRBD1. V lost 5 bases to trimming and J lost 9 bases; unmatched junction nucleotides: 12. CDR3 length equals 14 residues. Looked up from germline, CDR1 is MDHEN and CDR2 is SYDVKM. The CDR3 loop reads CASSPPRDREKAFF. In DNA, the CDR3 is TGTGCCAGCAGTCCCCCCCGGGACAGAGAAAAAGCTTTCTTT.

The chain is built from TRBV5-1 and TRBJ2-7; the D gene is possibly TRBD1 (6 bases). V shed 4 bases and J shed 2 bases, with 19 bases lying between them. Germline CDR1 and CDR2: SGHRS and YFSETQ. CDR3 length: 16 residues. DNA for the CDR3: TGCGCCAGCAGCCTCTTACCGACAGGTTCTACCTACGAGCAGTACTTC. Its translation is CASSLLPTGSTYEQYF.

The chain employs TRBV7-2 and TRBJ1-3; the D gene is possibly TRBD1 (6 bases). The CDR3 is made up of 14 amino acids. Germline CDR1 SGHTA, CDR2 FQGNSA. Between the trimmed V and J ends, which lost 4 bases and 4 bases, there was a span of 11 bases. CDR3 sequence: CASSYTGSGNTIYF. In nucleotides, the CDR3 is TGTGCCAGCAGCTATACAGGGTCCGGAAACACCATATATTTT.

The chain combines TRBV7-3 with TRBJ2-3; D is uncertain. Trimming cost V 2 bases and J 3 bases, with 6 bases left between them. CDR1 is SGHTA and CDR2 is FQGTGA in the germline V gene. The CDR3 is made up of 13 amino acids. The CDR3 spells CASSLAVTDTQYF. The CDR3 nucleotides read TGTGCCAGCAGCTTAGCGGTAACAGATACGCAGTATTTT.

The chain employs TRBV11-2 and TRBJ2-7; tentatively, D is TRBD2 (5 bases). Germline V gene lookup returns CDR1 SGHAT and CDR2 FQNNGV. CDR3 length: 13 residues. Trimming stripped 4 bases from V and 2 bases from J, with 9 bases between. The CDR3 nucleotides are TGTGCCAGCAGCTCCAAGGGAGCCTACGAGCAGTACTTC. Its protein is CASSSKGAYEQYF.

The genes are TRBV5-1 and TRBJ2-3; 8 nucleotides align to TRBD1. This CDR3 is 15 amino acids long. Germline V gene data show CDR1 as SGHRS and CDR2 as YFSETQ. The junction had 9 bases not matched to a gene; V was cut back by 5 bases and J by 4 bases. The CDR3 DNA reads as TGCGCCAGCAGTCCGAGGACAGGGAGTGCAGATACGCAGTATTTT. The encoded protein is CASSPRTGSADTQYF.

This chain links TRBV5-1 with TRBJ2-3, with D possibly TRBD2 on 5 matching bases. The germline CDR1 and CDR2 sequences are SGHRS and YFSETQ. There are 14 residues in the CDR3. Trimming removed 0 bases from V and 5 bases from J, with 10 bases in between. This CDR3 reads CASSLAQAGDTQYF. The CDR3 DNA reads as TGCGCCAGCAGCTTGGCCCAGGCGGGAGATACGCAGTATTTT.